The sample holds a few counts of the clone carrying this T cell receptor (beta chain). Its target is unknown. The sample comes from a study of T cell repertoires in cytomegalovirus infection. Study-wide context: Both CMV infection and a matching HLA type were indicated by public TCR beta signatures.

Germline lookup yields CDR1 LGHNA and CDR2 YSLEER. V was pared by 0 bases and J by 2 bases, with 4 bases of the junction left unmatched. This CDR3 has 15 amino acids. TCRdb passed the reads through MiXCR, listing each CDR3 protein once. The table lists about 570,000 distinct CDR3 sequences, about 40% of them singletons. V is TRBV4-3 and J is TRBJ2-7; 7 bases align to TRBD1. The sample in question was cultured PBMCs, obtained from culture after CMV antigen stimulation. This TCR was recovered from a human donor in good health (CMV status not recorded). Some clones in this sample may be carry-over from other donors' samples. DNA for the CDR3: TGCGCCAGCAGCCAAGATGAGGGGGCCACCTACGAGCAGTACTTC. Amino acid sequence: CASSQDEGATYEQYF.